This is a list of T cell receptor beta chains from one sample in a study of blood T cell dynamics during melanoma immunotherapy. TCRdb's copy holds only in-frame clones and misses some; the assay was immunoSEQ multiplex PCR. The sample yields about 22,000 clones, over 85% seen once. The material was blood, obtained from a patient treated with checkpoint blockade. The receptors here all came from a human donor with melanoma. Both conserved end residues are part of each CDR3. D genes are given only for firm matches.

v_gene: TRBV5-4
j_gene: TRBJ2-5
d_gene: TRBD2
CDR3nt: TGTGCCAGCAGCCTTAGGACTAGCGGCCAAGAGACCCAGTACTTC
CDR3aa: CASSLRTSGQETQYF

v_gene: TRBV5-1
j_gene: TRBJ1-2
d_gene: NA
CDR3nt: TGCGCCAGCAGCTTGGCCGGGCCGGGTGGCTACACCTTC
CDR3aa: CASSLAGPGGYTF

v_gene: TRBV19
j_gene: TRBJ2-5
d_gene: TRBD1
CDR3nt: TGTGCCAGTAGGGACAGGGCGCGAGAGACCCAGTACTTC
CDR3aa: CASRDRARETQYF

v_gene: TRBV5-1
j_gene: TRBJ2-2
d_gene: TRBD2
CDR3nt: TGCGCCAGCAGCTTGTATGTCCTAGCGGGGAACACCGGGGAGCTGTTTTTT
CDR3aa: CASSLYVLAGNTGELFF

v_gene: TRBV5-1
j_gene: TRBJ1-4
d_gene: NA
CDR3nt: TGCGCCAGCAGTCGCACAACCGGGACGACGAGTGAAAAACTGTTTTTT
CDR3aa: CASSRTTGTTSEKLFF

v_gene: TRBV4-1
j_gene: TRBJ2-5
d_gene: NA
CDR3nt: TGCGCCAGCAGCCAAGATCCACAACTCCAAGAGACCCAGTACTTC
CDR3aa: CASSQDPQLQETQYF

v_gene: TRBV7-9
j_gene: TRBJ2-7
d_gene: TRBD2
CDR3nt: TGTGCCAGCAGCAGGGGACTAGCGGGGGGCCCGGACGAGCAGTACTTC
CDR3aa: CASSRGLAGGPDEQYF

v_gene: TRBV29-1
j_gene: TRBJ2-7
d_gene: TRBD2
CDR3nt: TGCAGCGTATTTTTTCGAGCGGGAGCCGACTACGAGCAGTACTTC
CDR3aa: CSVFFRAGADYEQYF

v_gene: TRBV9
j_gene: TRBJ2-1
d_gene: NA
CDR3nt: TGTGCCAGCAGCGCGGGATACACGGGCAATGAGCAGTTCTTC
CDR3aa: CASSAGYTGNEQFF

v_gene: TRBV28
j_gene: TRBJ2-3
d_gene: NA
CDR3nt: TGTGCCAGCGGCTCGGCCCACATTAGCACAGATACGCAGTATTTT
CDR3aa: CASGSAHISTDTQYF

v_gene: TRBV7-3
j_gene: TRBJ2-7
d_gene: NA
CDR3nt: TGTGCCAGCAGCTTAACGGGGAATTCTCGCGAGCAGTACTTC
CDR3aa: CASSLTGNSREQYF

v_gene: TRBV6-1
j_gene: TRBJ1-4
d_gene: NA
CDR3nt: TGTGCCAGCAGTTCCGGACACGGGGGTGAAAAACTGTTTTTT
CDR3aa: CASSSGHGGEKLFF

v_gene: TRBV28
j_gene: TRBJ1-1
d_gene: TRBD1
CDR3nt: TGTGCCAGCAGTGGCGGGACAGGGGTAAGGAGGACTGAAGCTTTCTTT
CDR3aa: CASSGGTGVRRTEAFF

v_gene: TRBV7-2
j_gene: TRBJ1-5
d_gene: NA
CDR3nt: TGTGCCAGCAGCCGCGAGAGGCAGCATCAGCCCCAGCATTTT
CDR3aa: CASSRERQHQPQHF